This T cell receptor beta chain is from a study of T cells in Graves' hyperthyroidism and ophthalmopathy. Findings of the study overall: Ophthalmopathy and stable hyperthyroidism were told apart by a 13 V-J model. Most thyroid clonotypes expanded above 0.001 were also detected in blood.

Researchers defined stable Graves' hyperthyroidism as no ophthalmopathy progression within 18 months. Orbital computed tomography, thyroid ultrasound, serum thyroxine and TRAb, and clinical symptoms together informed the diagnoses. There were TCR beta CDR3 regions amplified from RNA transcripts. With the HTBI primer set, the TCR CDR3 went through a first round of RT-PCR. MiXCR, applied by TCRdb to the multiplex PCR reads, yields one record per CDR3 protein. The sample lists hundreds of thousands of distinct CDR3 sequences; 40% to 55% were seen once. This clonotype was detected ten times or more. Its target is not known. V trimming: 4 bases; J trimming: 4 bases; junction bases outside the gene matches: 2. The CDR3 runs 13 residues. Germline V gene data show CDR1 as KGHDR and CDR2 as SFDVKD.

This chain connects TRBV24-1 to TRBJ1-1; 7 nucleotides match TRBD1. The sample was peripheral blood or thyroid tissue (not recorded which). The clonotype was recovered from a woman aged 18-35 years with Graves' hyperthyroidism. CDR3 nucleotide sequence: TGTGCCACCAGTGACACAGGGGTCACTGAAGCTTTCTTT. Translation: CATSDTGVTEAFF.